Presented here are 31 T cell receptor beta chains from one specimen sequenced in a study of blood T cell repertoires in COVID-19. Clones were read by immunoSEQ multiplex PCR, and TCRdb kept only the in-frame ones, dropping some. Among about 43,000 clones listed, approximately 87% were seen once. Source material: peripheral blood. The receptors come from a man in his forties with COVID-19, enrolled during active disease.

There are a few counts of this clone. This sequence joins TRBV30 and TRBJ1-5; no firm D call. Germline CDR1 and CDR2: GTSNPN and SVGIG (reference sequence). With 0 bases removed from V and 2 bases from J, the gap between germline ends came to 11 bases. The CDR3 is 15 residues long. The chain's CDR3 is CAWSVSVTGNQPQHF. CDR3 in DNA: TGTGCCTGGAGTGTATCGGTAACGGGCAATCAGCCCCAGCATTTT.

Regarding this clone: An end of the junction differs from the germline gene, which may be a read error. The V and J genes are TRBV4-1 and TRBJ2-7; TRBD1 might be the D (6 bases). CDR3 size: 15 residues. CDR1 and CDR2 (germline): MGHRA, YSYEKL. The CDR3 reads CASSQEGAGATSKNF. The CDR3 DNA follows: TGCGCCAGCAGCCAAGAGGGGGCAGGGGCTACGAGCAAAAACTTC.

The chain employs TRBV27 and TRBJ1-6; TRBD1 agrees at 8 bases. This CDR3 region has 18 residues. Per germline, CDR1 MNHEY and CDR2 SMNVEV (reference sequence). Germline trimming cut 6 bases from V and 6 bases from J; bases unmatched to any gene: 16. The CDR3 DNA sequence: TGTGCCAGCAGCCCGGGACAGGTAACACATTCGAGTAATTCACCCCTCCACTTT. It specifies CASSPGQVTHSSNSPLHF.

CDR3: CASSLETSGKNIQYF. As DNA, the CDR3 is TGTGCCAGCAGCTTAGAGACTAGCGGTAAAAACATTCAGTACTTC. The chain links TRBV7-9 to TRBJ2-4; 9 positions match TRBD2. Looked up from germline, CDR1 is SEHNR and CDR2 is FQNEAQ (reference sequence). V was clipped by 1 base and J by 4 bases; unmatched bases: 2. This CDR3 contains 15 residues. Based on the CDR3 plus reference TRBV7-9 and TRBJ2-4, the full variable domain is DTGVSQNPRHKITKRGQNVTFRCDPISEHNRLYWYRQTLGQGPEFLTYFQNEAQLEKSRLLSDRFSAERPKGSFSTLEIQRTEQGDSAMYLCASSLETSGKNIQYFGAGTRLSVL.

The V call is TRBV12-3 or TRBV12-4, the J call TRBJ1-2; D might be TRBD1 (5 bases). V dropped 6 bases and J dropped 4 bases, with 12 bases sitting between them. The CDR3 spans 13 residues. The CDR3 sequence is CASSPDRFYGYTF. The CDR3 DNA is TGTGCCAGCAGCCCTGACAGATTCTATGGCTACACCTTC.

This chain connects TRBV3-1 (or the pseudogene TRBV3-2) to TRBJ1-6, with D tentatively TRBD1 (5 bases). Per the germline V gene, CDR1 is LGHDT and CDR2 is YNNKEL (reference sequence). V gave up 6 bases and J gave up 9 bases, with 15 bases separating them. The CDR3 spans 14 residues. The CDR3 sequence: CASSETGGSSPLHF. In DNA form, the CDR3 reads TGTGCCAGCAGTGAGACGGGGGGGAGTTCACCCCTCCACTTT.

The rearrangement links TRBV30 to TRBJ2-1; TRBD2 matches 10 bases. The CDR3 runs 15 residues. Looked up from germline, CDR1 is GTSNPN and CDR2 is SVGIG (reference sequence). The ends lost 0 bases at V and 8 bases at J; junction bases unmatched: 7. This CDR3 is CAWSVRASGSHEQFF. CDR3 sequence (DNA): TGTGCCTGGAGTGTAAGGGCTAGCGGGAGCCATGAGCAGTTCTTC.

Only a few counts were recorded for this clone. The V call is TRBV9, the J call TRBJ2-5, with D possibly TRBD1 on 5 matching bases. V lost 2 bases to trimming and J lost 1 base, with 15 bases between them. The germline CDR1 and CDR2 sequences are SGDLS and YYNGEE. The CDR3 totals 16 residues. For the CDR3, the DNA is TGTGCCAGCAGCGTTTTAGAGGACACCCGCCAAGAGACCCAGTACTTC. The encoded protein is CASSVLEDTRQETQYF.

Only a few counts were recorded for this clone. The J gene is TRBJ2-5, the V gene TRBV19; the D gene is possibly TRBD2 (6 bases). Between the trimmed V and J ends, which lost 4 bases and 4 bases, there was a span of 13 bases. CDR3 length: 14 amino acids. In germline, CDR1 is LNHDA, CDR2 SQIVND (reference sequence). CDR3 sequence: CASSTLRDGETQYF. Here the CDR3 DNA reads TGTGCCAGTAGTACCCTGCGGGATGGAGAGACCCAGTACTTC.

The rearrangement joins TRBV27 to TRBJ1-5, with 7 bases matching TRBD1. V lost 5 bases and J lost 3; bases outside the gene matches: 7. The CDR3 is 15 amino acids. Germline V gene lookup returns CDR1 MNHEY and CDR2 SMNVEV (reference sequence). The CDR3 spells CASSPDTGANQPQHF. In nucleotides, the CDR3 is TGTGCCAGCAGTCCGGATACAGGGGCCAATCAGCCCCAGCATTTT.

The rearrangement joins TRBV12-3 or TRBV12-4 to TRBJ1-5; TRBD1 might be the D (6 bases). The length of the CDR3 is 13 residues. V was trimmed by 5 bases and J by 6 bases, leaving 11 bases between them. The CDR3 sequence is CASSPLQGQPQHF. DNA for the CDR3: TGTGCCAGCAGTCCCTTACAGGGTCAGCCCCAGCATTTT.

A few counts support this clone. The V and J genes are TRBV5-1 and TRBJ1-1; TRBD1 might be the D (5 bases). The length of the CDR3 is 15 residues. V shed 1 base and J shed 1 base, with 11 bases lying between them. Germline CDR1 is SGHRS and CDR2 is YFSETQ. The CDR3 DNA reads as TGCGCCAGCAGCTTGCAGGGAGGTACGAACACTGAAGCTTTCTTT. It specifies CASSLQGGTNTEAFF.

The genes are TRBV12-3 or TRBV12-4 and TRBJ1-2; perhaps TRBD1 as D (5 bases). The CDR3 is 13 amino acids. V lost 8 bases to trimming and J lost 4 bases, with 14 bases between them. The CDR3 nucleotides read TGTGCCAGCCGGGGGATCCTCTTCTATGGCTACACCTTC. Its protein is CASRGILFYGYTF.

This chain joins TRBV4-1 and TRBJ1-1; 7 bases align to TRBD1. V lost 3 bases and J lost 9; bases outside the gene matches: 4. This CDR3 has 12 amino acids. Germline V gene data show CDR1 as MGHRA and CDR2 as YSYEKL. CDR3 bases: TGCGCCAGCAGCCATAGACAGGGTAAAGCTTTCTTT. Its translation: CASSHRQGKAFF.

The V and J genes are TRBV7-8 and TRBJ2-1, with TRBD2 identical over 8 bases. V shed 5 bases, J shed 7 bases, and the junction held 10 bases outside the gene matches. Germline assignment: CDR1 SGHVS and CDR2 FQNEAQ. This CDR3 contains 15 residues. The CDR3 spells CASSAPGLGLNEQFF. The CDR3 bases are TGTGCCAGCAGCGCGCCGGGACTAGGGCTGAATGAGCAGTTCTTC.

In the case of this clone: Other DNA sequences in this specimen translate into the identical CDR3. V gene TRBV28 combines with J gene TRBJ2-7, with TRBD1 matching over 7 bases. Looked up from germline, CDR1 is MDHEN and CDR2 is SYDVKM. Unmatched junction bases numbered 11, after V lost 7 bases and J lost 2 bases. The CDR3 sequence is 15 residues long. CDR3 in amino acids: CASNTVGDRTYEQYF. The CDR3 DNA reads TGTGCCAGCAACACCGTAGGGGACAGAACCTACGAGCAGTACTTC. The entire variable domain, with the rest obtained from reference TRBV28 and TRBJ2-7, is as follows: DVKVTQSSRYLVKRTGEKVFLECVQDMDHENMFWYRQDPGLGLRLIYFSYDVKMKEKGDIPEGYSVSREKKERFSLILESASTNQTSMYLCASNTVGDRTYEQYFGPGTRLTVT.

This clone appeared a few times. The genes are TRBV24-1 and TRBJ1-2, with TRBD1 identical over 7 bases. Trimming removed 4 bases from V and 0 bases from J; junction bases left unmatched: 7. CDR3 length: 16 amino acids. Germline CDR1 and CDR2: KGHDR and SFDVKD. CDR3 DNA sequence: TGTGCCACCAGTGACCCGAAGGGGGCCCCTAACTATGGCTACACCTTC. Its translation is CATSDPKGAPNYGYTF.

The chain combines TRBV5-6 with TRBJ1-2, with TRBD1 matching 8 bases. CDR3 length: 14 residues. CDR1 is SGHDT and CDR2 is YYEEEE in the germline V gene. The V gene end was trimmed by 4 bases and the J gene end by 4 bases; junction bases not matched to a gene: 6. The CDR3 bases are TGTGCCAGCAGCACCCAGGGGGCAGGCTATGGCTACACCTTC. Translation gives CASSTQGAGYGYTF.

This clone was seen just once. The chain uses TRBV2 and TRBJ2-1; 11 positions match TRBD2. The trim removed 7 bases at V and 5 bases at J, leaving 7 bases unmatched. Germline V CDR1 and CDR2: SNHLY, FYNNEI. This CDR3 contains 15 residues. Here the CDR3 reads CASKSSGGLHNEQFF. Written as DNA, the CDR3 is TGTGCCAGCAAGTCTAGCGGGGGGTTACACAATGAGCAGTTCTTC.

To note about this clone: Other DNA sequences from this sample encode an identical CDR3 as well. The chain joins TRBV19 to TRBJ1-1; D not resolved. V was cut by 3 bases and J by 1 base, with 6 bases left in between. CDR3 length: 13 residues. Germline loops: CDR1 LNHDA, CDR2 SQIVND (reference sequence). CDR3 sequence reads: CASSMTGNTEAFF. CDR3 nucleotides: TGTGCCAGTAGTATGACGGGGAACACTGAAGCTTTCTTT.

This clone was observed a single time. The chain couples TRBV6-5 to TRBJ2-5; a possible D gene is TRBD1 (6 bases). The germline V gene encodes CDR1 MNHEY and CDR2 SVGAGI. Trimming removed 2 bases from V and 3 bases from J, with 13 bases in between. The CDR3 runs to 15 residues. The CDR3 loop is CASSYTGAGEETQYF. The CDR3 nucleotides read TGTGCCAGCAGTTACACTGGGGCAGGGGAAGAGACCCAGTACTTC.

The chain couples TRBV5-4 to TRBJ1-3; 12 bases line up with TRBD1. V lost 5 bases to trimming and J lost 2 bases; unmatched junction nucleotides: 2. The CDR3 has 15 amino acids. The V gene's germline CDR1 is SGHNT and CDR2 YYREEE (reference sequence). CDR3 in amino acids: CASSRDRGPGNTIYF. CDR3 coding DNA: TGTGCCAGCAGTCGGGACAGGGGGCCTGGAAACACCATATATTTT. Variable domain in full (rest from reference TRBV5-4 and TRBJ1-3): ETGVTQSPTHLIKTRGQQVTLRCSSQSGHNTVSWYQQALGQGPQFIFQYYREEENGRGNFPPRFSGLQFPNYSSELNVNALELDDSALYLCASSRDRGPGNTIYFGEGSWLTVV.

The chain couples TRBV5-1 to TRBJ2-1, with 7 bases that match TRBD2. The CDR3 covers 15 residues. The V segment lost 6 bases and the J segment 4 bases; nucleotides outside the gene matches: 10. CDR1 is SGHRS, CDR2 YFSETQ, per germline. CDR3 loop: CASTPYGREYNEQFF. The CDR3 coding sequence is TGCGCCAGCACCCCGTACGGGCGGGAGTACAATGAGCAGTTCTTC.

The chain has TRBV9 and TRBJ2-3; TRBD2 matches 12 bases. The CDR3 totals 18 residues. V shed 2 bases and J 0 bases; nucleotides not matched to a gene: 7. CDR1 and CDR2 from the germline V gene are SGDLS and YYNGEE. CDR3 loop: CASSVGTSGSYSTDTQYF. The CDR3 DNA reads TGTGCCAGCAGCGTGGGGACTAGCGGGTCCTATAGCACAGATACGCAGTATTTT.

The CDR3 coding sequence is TGTGCCAGCCCCCCCAAAAAACGGGGTGAGCAGTTCTTC. Amino acid sequence: CASPPKKRGEQFF. The chain links TRBV18 to TRBJ2-1, with D perhaps TRBD2 (5 bases). The germline V gene encodes CDR1 KGHSH and CDR2 LQKENI. This CDR3 has 13 residues. V dropped 8 bases and J dropped 9 bases, with 17 bases sitting between them.

The chain is built from TRBV10-2 and TRBJ1-2; 11 positions agree with TRBD1. Germline values: CDR1 WSHSY, CDR2 SAAADI. With V trimmed by 7 bases and J by 3 bases, 4 bases remained unmatched. This CDR3 is built from 14 residues. CDR3 nucleotide sequence: TGCGCCAGCATTGGACAGGGGGCGGACTATGGCTACACCTTC. Protein sequence: CASIGQGADYGYTF.

The chain links TRBV19 to TRBJ2-6; possibly TRBD2 for D (5 bases). The germline V gene encodes CDR1 LNHDA and CDR2 SQIVND (reference sequence). This CDR3 is built from 16 residues. V lost 3 bases and J 0 bases, leaving 9 bases between the germline ends. The CDR3 DNA follows: TGTGCCAGTAGTATTCTGGGGAGCTCTGGGGCCAACGTCCTGACTTTC. It codes for CASSILGSSGANVLTF.

This clone has only a few counts. V and J are TRBV25-1 and TRBJ2-3, with a possible D match to TRBD1 (6 bases). The germline V gene encodes CDR1 MGHDK and CDR2 SYGVNS. This CDR3 contains 13 residues. The ends were cut back, 3 bases at V and 11 bases at J, with 15 bases in the middle. For the CDR3, the DNA is TGTGCCAGCAGTGAGGGGGCCAATGAGGAGCAGTATTTT. It yields the protein CASSEGANEEQYF.

J is TRBJ1-2 and V is TRBV10-1; D is perhaps TRBD1 (5 bases). The V gene's germline CDR1 is WNHNN and CDR2 SYGVQD (reference sequence). The CDR3 has 13 residues. V lost 2 bases, J lost 7 bases, and 11 bases lay in between. CDR3 region: CASSESRGRGYTF. The CDR3 DNA reads as TGCGCCAGCAGTGAGAGTAGGGGTCGTGGCTACACCTTC.

CDR3 region: CASRGQGHNQPQHF. CDR3 nucleotide sequence: TGTGCCAGCCGAGGACAGGGCCACAATCAGCCCCAGCATTTT. This chain links TRBV6-5 with TRBJ1-5, with 8 positions matching TRBD1. The length of the CDR3 is 14 residues. Germline V gives CDR1 MNHEY, CDR2 SVGAGI. V lost 8 bases to trimming and J lost 3 bases; unmatched junction nucleotides: 6.

The V call is TRBV6-1, the J call TRBJ2-2; 9 nucleotides match TRBD2. With 2 bases clipped from V and 2 bases from J, the junction kept 3 bases outside the gene matches. Germline V gene data show CDR1 as MNHNS and CDR2 as SASEGT. The CDR3 length is 16 residues. This CDR3 reads CASSERLAGNTGELFF. The CDR3 DNA reads as TGTGCCAGCAGTGAACGCCTAGCGGGAAACACCGGGGAGCTGTTTTTT.